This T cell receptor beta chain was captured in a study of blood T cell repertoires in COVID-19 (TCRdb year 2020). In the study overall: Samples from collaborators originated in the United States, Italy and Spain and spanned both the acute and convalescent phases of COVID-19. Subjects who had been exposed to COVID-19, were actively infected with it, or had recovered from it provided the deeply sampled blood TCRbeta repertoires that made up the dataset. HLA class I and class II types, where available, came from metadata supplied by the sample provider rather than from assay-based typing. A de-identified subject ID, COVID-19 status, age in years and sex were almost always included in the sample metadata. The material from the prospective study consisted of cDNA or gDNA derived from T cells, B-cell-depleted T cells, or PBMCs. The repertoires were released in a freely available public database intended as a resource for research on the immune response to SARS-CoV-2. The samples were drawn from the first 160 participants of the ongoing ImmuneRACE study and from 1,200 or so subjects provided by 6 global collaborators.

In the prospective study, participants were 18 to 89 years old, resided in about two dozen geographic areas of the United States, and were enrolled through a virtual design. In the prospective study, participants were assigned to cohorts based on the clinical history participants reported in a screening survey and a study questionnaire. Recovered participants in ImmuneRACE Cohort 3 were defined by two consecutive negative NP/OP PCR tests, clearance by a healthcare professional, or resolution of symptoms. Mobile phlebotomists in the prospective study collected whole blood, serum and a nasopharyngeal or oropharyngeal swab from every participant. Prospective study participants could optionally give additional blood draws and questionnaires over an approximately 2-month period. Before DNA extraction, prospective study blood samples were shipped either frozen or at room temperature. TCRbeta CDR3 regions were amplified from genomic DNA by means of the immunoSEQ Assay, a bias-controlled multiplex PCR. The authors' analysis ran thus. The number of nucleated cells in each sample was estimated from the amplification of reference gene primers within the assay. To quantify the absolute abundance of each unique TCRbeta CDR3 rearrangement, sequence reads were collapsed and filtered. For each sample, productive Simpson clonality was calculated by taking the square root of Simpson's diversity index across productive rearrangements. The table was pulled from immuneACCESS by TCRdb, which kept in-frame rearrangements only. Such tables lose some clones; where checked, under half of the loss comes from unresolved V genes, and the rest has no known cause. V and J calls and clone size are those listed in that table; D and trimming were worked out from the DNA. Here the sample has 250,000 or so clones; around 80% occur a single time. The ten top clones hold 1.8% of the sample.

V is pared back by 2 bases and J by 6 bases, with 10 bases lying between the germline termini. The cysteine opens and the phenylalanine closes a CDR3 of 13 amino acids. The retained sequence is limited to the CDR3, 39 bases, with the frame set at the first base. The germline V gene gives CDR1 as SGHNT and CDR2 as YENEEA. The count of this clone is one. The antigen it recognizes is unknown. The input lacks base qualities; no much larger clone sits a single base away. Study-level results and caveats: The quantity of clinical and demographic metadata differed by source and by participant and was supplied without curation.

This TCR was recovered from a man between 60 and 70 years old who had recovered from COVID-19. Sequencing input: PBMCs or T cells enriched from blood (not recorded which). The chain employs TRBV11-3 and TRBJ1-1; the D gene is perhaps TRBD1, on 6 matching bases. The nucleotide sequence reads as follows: TGTGCCAGCAGCTTATATGGGGGCGCTGAAGCTTTCTTT. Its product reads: CASSLYGGAEAFF.